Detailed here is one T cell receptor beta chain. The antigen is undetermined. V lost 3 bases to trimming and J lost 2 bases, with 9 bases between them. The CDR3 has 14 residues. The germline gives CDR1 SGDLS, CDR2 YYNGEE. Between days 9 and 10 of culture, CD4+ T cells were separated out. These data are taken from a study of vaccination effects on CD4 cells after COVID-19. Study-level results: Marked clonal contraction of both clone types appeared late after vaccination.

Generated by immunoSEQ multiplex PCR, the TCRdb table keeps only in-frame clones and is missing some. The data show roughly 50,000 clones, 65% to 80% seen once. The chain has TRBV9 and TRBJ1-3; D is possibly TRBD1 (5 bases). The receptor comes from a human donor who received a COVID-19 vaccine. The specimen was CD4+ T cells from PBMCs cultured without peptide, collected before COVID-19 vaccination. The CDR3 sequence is CASSGDSPGNTIYF. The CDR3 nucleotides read TGTGCCAGCAGCGGCGACAGCCCTGGAAACACCATATATTTT.